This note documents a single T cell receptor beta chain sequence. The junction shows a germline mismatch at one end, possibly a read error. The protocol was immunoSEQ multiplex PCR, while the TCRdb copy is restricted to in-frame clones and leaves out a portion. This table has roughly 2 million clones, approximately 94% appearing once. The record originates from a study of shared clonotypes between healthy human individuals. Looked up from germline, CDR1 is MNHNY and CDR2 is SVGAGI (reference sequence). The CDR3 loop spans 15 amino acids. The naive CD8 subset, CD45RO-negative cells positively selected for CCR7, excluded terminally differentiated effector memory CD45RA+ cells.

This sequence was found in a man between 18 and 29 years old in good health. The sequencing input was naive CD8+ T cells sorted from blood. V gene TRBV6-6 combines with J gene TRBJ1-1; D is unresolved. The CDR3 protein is CASSYSRLLNTEAFF. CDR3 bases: TGTGCCAGCAGCTACTCTAGGTTATTGAACACTGAAGCTTTCTTT.